Listed here are 18 T cell receptor beta chains from one sample, sequenced in a study of T cell responses to AZD1222 COVID-19 vaccine. The table came from immunoSEQ multiplex PCR; TCRdb's copy has only in-frame clones and leaves some out. The table lists over 150,000 clones, about 85% of them singletons. The material sequenced was peripheral blood, taken on day 0 of AZD1222 vaccination. These receptors were taken from an adult in good health.

The chain joins TRBV19 to TRBJ1-2; the D gene is possibly TRBD1 (5 bases). V dropped 3 bases and J dropped 4 bases, with 6 bases sitting between them. Per the germline V gene, CDR1 is LNHDA and CDR2 is SQIVND (reference sequence). CDR3 length equals 12 residues. The CDR3 DNA reads as TGTGCCAGTAGTATGGGGGGCTATGGCTACACCTTC. Its translation: CASSMGGYGYTF.

CDR3 in amino acids: CASSIMGEGHNEQFF. The DNA for the CDR3 is TGTGCCAGTAGTATTATGGGGGAGGGCCACAATGAGCAGTTCTTC. V gene TRBV19 combines with J gene TRBJ2-1; 7 bases are a match to TRBD2. The germline V gene encodes CDR1 LNHDA and CDR2 SQIVND (reference sequence). J gave up 5 bases and V 3 bases, and 7 bases lay outside the gene matches. The CDR3 has 15 amino acids. The full variable domain, with the rest looked up from reference TRBV19 and TRBJ2-1, is DGGITQSPKYLFRKEGQNVTLSCEQNLNHDAMYWYRQDPGQGLRLIYYSQIVNDFQKGDIAEGYSVSREKKESFPLTVTSAQKNPTAFYLCASSIMGEGHNEQFFGPGTRLTVL.

The chain uses TRBV11-2 and TRBJ2-3; tentatively, D is TRBD1 (5 bases). The CDR3 is 15 residues long. Trimming left V 6 bases short and J 0 bases short, with 13 bases between. Germline V CDR1 and CDR2: SGHAT, FQNNGV. The CDR3 region has the DNA TGTGCCAGCAGTTCCGCGTGGGGCAGCACAGATACGCAGTATTTT. Protein product: CASSSAWGSTDTQYF.

The rearrangement joins TRBV7-9 to TRBJ2-7, with D possibly matching TRBD1 (6 bases). The CDR3 contains 18 residues. Deletions cut 2 bases from V and 2 bases from J, with 22 bases between. The V gene's germline CDR1 is SEHNR and CDR2 FQNEAQ (reference sequence). The CDR3 reads CASSLRAGVYGATYEQYF. CDR3 sequence (DNA): TGTGCCAGCAGCTTACGGGCAGGGGTCTACGGGGCTACCTACGAGCAGTACTTC.

The chain uses TRBV18 and TRBJ1-6; 9 bases align to TRBD1. CDR3 length: 14 residues. V lost 8 bases and J lost 11; bases outside the gene matches: 10. In germline, CDR1 is KGHSH, CDR2 LQKENI. The CDR3 coding sequence is TGTGCCAGCGCATTACAGGGGGCGGCGACACCCCTCCACTTT. Its translation: CASALQGAATPLHF.

Remarks on this clone: The same CDR3 can be traced to other DNA sequences in this sample. The chain has TRBV6-5 and TRBJ1-1; 10 bases are a match to TRBD1. The V segment lost 6 bases and the J segment 5 bases; nucleotides outside the gene matches: 3. CDR1 is MNHEY and CDR2 is SVGAGI in the germline V gene. This CDR3 comprises 13 residues. The CDR3 DNA sequence: TGTGCCAGCAGACGGACAGGGGGGACTGAAGCTTTCTTT. Protein product: CASRRTGGTEAFF.

The chain carries TRBV4-1 and TRBJ2-3; D gene ambiguous. From germline, CDR1 is MGHRA and CDR2 YSYEKL. The CDR3 has 11 residues. With 1 base removed from V and 8 bases from J, the gap between germline ends came to 4 bases. CDR3 bases: TGCGCCAGCAGCCAAGGGTCTACGCAGTATTTT. It specifies CASSQGSTQYF.

The CDR3 here is CASSEGAGGRNAAGELFF. The CDR3 DNA sequence: TGTGCCAGCAGTGAAGGAGCAGGAGGTCGGAATGCTGCTGGGGAGCTGTTTTTT. This rearrangement joins TRBV6-1 to TRBJ2-2; D perhaps matches TRBD2 (5 bases). V was clipped by 1 base and J by 8 bases, with 23 bases between them. This CDR3 comprises 18 residues. Germline CDR1 reads MNHNS; CDR2 reads SASEGT.

The rearrangement uses TRBV6-4 and TRBJ1-1; no firm D call. There are 15 residues in the CDR3. CDR1 MRHNA and CDR2 SNTAGT come from the germline V gene. Trimming cost V 0 bases and J 1 base, with 9 bases left between them. CDR3 DNA sequence: TGTGCCAGCAGTGACTCAGGAGGGAGGAACACTGAAGCTTTCTTT. The encoded protein is CASSDSGGRNTEAFF.

The CDR3 DNA follows: TGTGCCAGCAAGGAGCGCTCGGGACAGGGGGTGTACGAGCAGTACTTC. It encodes CASKERSGQGVYEQYF. The gene calls are TRBV2 and TRBJ2-7, with TRBD1 matching 11 bases. J gave up 4 bases and V 7 bases, and 12 bases lay outside the gene matches. The CDR3 has 16 residues. The germline gives CDR1 SNHLY, CDR2 FYNNEI.

The chain links TRBV30 to TRBJ2-2; TRBD1 agrees at 10 bases. CDR3 size: 13 residues. The ends lost 8 bases at V and 6 bases at J; junction bases unmatched: 6. Germline CDR1 GTSNPN, CDR2 SVGIG (reference sequence). CDR3 nucleotides: TGTGCCGCCACGGGACAGGGGCCCGGGGAGCTGTTTTTT. This codes for CAATGQGPGELFF.

The chain is built from TRBV30 and TRBJ2-5; 10 bases fit TRBD1. There are 15 residues in the CDR3. With 0 bases clipped from V and 4 bases from J, the junction kept 5 bases outside the gene matches. Germline V CDR1 and CDR2: GTSNPN, SVGIG (reference sequence). The CDR3 sequence: CAWSVGTGARETQYF. In DNA form, the CDR3 reads TGTGCCTGGAGTGTAGGGACAGGGGCGCGAGAGACCCAGTACTTC.

The V call is TRBV7-2, the J call TRBJ2-6; 7 bases agree with TRBD1. J was trimmed by 3 bases and V by 6 bases; bases with no gene match: 5. The CDR3 is made up of 15 amino acids. CDR1 and CDR2 (germline): SGHTA, FQGNSA. The CDR3 DNA is TGTGCCAGCAGTTTCGACAGGGTTGGGGCCAACGTCCTGACTTTC. Protein: CASSFDRVGANVLTF.

The rearrangement uses TRBV11-3 and TRBJ1-1, with TRBD1 matching over 7 bases. With V trimmed by 1 base and J by 3 bases, 5 bases remained unmatched. The V gene's germline CDR1 is SGHNT and CDR2 YENEEA. The CDR3 extends over 15 amino acids. The CDR3 region is CASSLGSGGDTEAFF. The CDR3 bases are TGTGCCAGCAGCTTAGGGTCAGGGGGGGACACTGAAGCTTTCTTT. The complete variable domain, with remaining parts taken from reference TRBV11-3 and TRBJ1-1, reads EAGVVQSPRYKIIEKKQPVAFWCNPISGHNTLYWYLQNLGQGPELLIRYENEEAVDDSQLPKDRFSAERLKGVDSTLKIQPAELGDSAVYLCASSLGSGGDTEAFFGQGTRLTVV.

The rearrangement links TRBV19 to TRBJ2-5, with D perhaps given as TRBD1 or TRBD2 (6 bases each). Trimming cost V 5 bases and J 4 bases, with 17 bases left between them. Germline assignment: CDR1 LNHDA and CDR2 SQIVND (reference sequence). The CDR3 totals 15 residues. The CDR3 loop is CASSSGAGFVETQYF. In DNA, the CDR3 is TGTGCCAGTAGTTCGGGGGCAGGGTTCGTAGAGACCCAGTACTTC.

The table lists this clone with a few counts. This sequence joins TRBV24-1 and TRBJ1-2; D call uncertain. Germline V gene data show CDR1 as KGHDR and CDR2 as SFDVKD. CDR3 length equals 14 residues. The germline V and J ends were trimmed by 5 bases and 1 base, with 10 bases remaining between them. This CDR3 is CATSGFTFNYGYTF. The DNA for the CDR3 is TGTGCCACCAGTGGGTTTACGTTTAACTATGGCTACACCTTC.

The chain carries TRBV18 and TRBJ2-1, with TRBD2 as a possible D gene (6 bases). The CDR3 consists of 15 residues. The V end was cut by 4 bases, the J end by 6 bases, with 16 bases between. Germline V gene sequence: CDR1 KGHSH, CDR2 LQKENI. CDR3 loop: CASSRAGQRLNEQFF. CDR3 nucleotide sequence: TGTGCCAGCTCACGGGCGGGGCAGCGCCTCAATGAGCAGTTCTTC.

The gene calls are TRBV24-1 and TRBJ1-1; the D gene is possibly TRBD1 (5 bases). Germline CDR1 reads KGHDR; CDR2 reads SFDVKD. V was shortened by 5 bases and J by 0 bases, with 15 bases between the two germline ends. This CDR3 comprises 16 residues. DNA for the CDR3: TGTGCCACCAGTGGCCCTACCGGGACCATGAACACTGAAGCTTTCTTT. It is translated as CATSGPTGTMNTEAFF.